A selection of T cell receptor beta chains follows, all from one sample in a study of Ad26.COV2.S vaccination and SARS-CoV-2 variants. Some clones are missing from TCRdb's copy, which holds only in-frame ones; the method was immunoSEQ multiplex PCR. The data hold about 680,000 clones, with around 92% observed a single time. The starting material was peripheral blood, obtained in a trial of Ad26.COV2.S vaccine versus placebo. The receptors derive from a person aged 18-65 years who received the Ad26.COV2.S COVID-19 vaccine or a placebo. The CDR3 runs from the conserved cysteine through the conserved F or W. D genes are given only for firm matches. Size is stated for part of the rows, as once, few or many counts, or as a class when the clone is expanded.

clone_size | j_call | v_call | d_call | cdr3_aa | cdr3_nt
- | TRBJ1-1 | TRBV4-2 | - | CASSQATRGQGLTEAFF | TGTGCCAGCAGCCAAGCCACACGGGGGCAGGGCCTCACTGAAGCTTTCTTT
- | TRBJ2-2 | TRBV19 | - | CASRLTLLSGELFF | TGTGCCAGTAGGCTGACCCTCCTTTCCGGGGAGCTGTTTTTT
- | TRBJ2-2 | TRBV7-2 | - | CASSPRARGANTGELFF | TGTGCCAGCTCACCCCGGGCCCGCGGGGCGAACACCGGGGAGCTGTTTTTT
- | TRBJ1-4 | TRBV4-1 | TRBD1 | CASSQERGGTPSANEKLFF | TGCGCCAGCAGCCAAGAAAGAGGGGGCACACCCTCGGCTAATGAAAAACTGTTTTTT
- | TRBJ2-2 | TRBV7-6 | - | CASSTQPRGNTGELFF | TGTGCCAGCAGCACACAACCGCGGGGGAACACCGGGGAGCTGTTTTTT
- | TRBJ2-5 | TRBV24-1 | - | CATSDGTGGWETQYF | TGTGCCACCAGTGACGGGACCGGGGGCTGGGAGACCCAGTACTTC
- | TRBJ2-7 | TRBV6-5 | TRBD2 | CASSPTGTSIYEQYF | TGTGCCAGCAGTCCCACCGGGACTAGCATATACGAGCAGTACTTC
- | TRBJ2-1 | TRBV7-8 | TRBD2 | CASSLQRGPYNEQFF | TGTGCCAGCAGCTTACAGCGGGGGCCGTACAATGAGCAGTTCTTC
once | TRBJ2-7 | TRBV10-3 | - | CAISDDSYEQYF | TGTGCCATCAGTGATGACTCCTACGAGCAGTACTTC
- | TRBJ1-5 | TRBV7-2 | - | CASSPPGSNQPQHF | TGTGCCAGCAGCCCCCCGGGTAGCAATCAGCCCCAGCATTTT
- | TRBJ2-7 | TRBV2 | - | CASSHGDSYEQYF | TGTGCCAGCAGTCACGGTGACTCCTACGAGCAGTACTTC
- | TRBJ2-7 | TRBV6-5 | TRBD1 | CASSSGQGGSYEQYF | TGTGCCAGCAGTAGCGGACAGGGTGGCTCCTACGAGCAGTACTTC
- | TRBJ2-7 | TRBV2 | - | CASSGRALATFSYEQYF | TGTGCCAGCAGTGGAAGGGCACTGGCGACGTTTTCCTACGAGCAGTACTTC
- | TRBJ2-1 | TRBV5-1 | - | CASSVVGTSYNEQFF | TGCGCCAGCAGCGTCGTCGGGACTTCCTACAATGAGCAGTTCTTC
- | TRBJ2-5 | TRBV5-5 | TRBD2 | CASSLVVGGQETQYF | TGTGCCAGCAGCTTGGTTGTGGGGGGGCAAGAGACCCAGTACTTC
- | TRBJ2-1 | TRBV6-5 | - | CASSYSAGYNEQFF | TGTGCCAGCAGTTACAGTGCCGGATACAATGAGCAGTTCTTC
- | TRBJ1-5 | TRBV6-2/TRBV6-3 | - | CASSLLRSNQPQHF | TGTGCCAGCAGTCTATTGAGGAGCAATCAGCCCCAGCATTTT
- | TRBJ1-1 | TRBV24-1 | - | CATRRGRDTEAFF | TGTGCCACCAGAAGAGGTCGGGACACTGAAGCTTTCTTT
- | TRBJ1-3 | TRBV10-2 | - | CASSAGVGNTIYF | TGCGCCAGCAGTGCCGGGGTTGGAAACACCATATATTTT
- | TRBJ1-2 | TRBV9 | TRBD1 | CASSSTGTGLASGTF | TGTGCCAGCAGCTCTACCGGGACAGGGTTGGCCTCGGGCACCTTC
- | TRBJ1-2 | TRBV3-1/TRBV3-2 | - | CASSRDSDRDYGYTF | TGTGCCAGCAGCCGAGACTCGGACCGAGACTATGGCTACACCTTC
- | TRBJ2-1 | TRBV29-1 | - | CSVDRSSYNEQFF | TGCAGCGTTGACAGGAGCTCCTACAATGAGCAGTTCTTC
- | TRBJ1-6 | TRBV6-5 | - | CASSYSGVSGQPPLHF | TGTGCCAGCAGTTACTCGGGGGTATCGGGCCAGCCACCCCTCCACTTT
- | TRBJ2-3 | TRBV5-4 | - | CASSSFTDTQYF | TGTGCCAGCAGCTCTTTTACAGATACGCAGTATTTT
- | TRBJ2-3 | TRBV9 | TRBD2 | CASSFSGASTDTQYF | TGTGCCAGCAGCTTTAGCGGGGCTAGCACAGATACGCAGTATTTT
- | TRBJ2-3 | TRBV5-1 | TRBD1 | CASSLGGRGHTDTQYF | TGCGCCAGCAGCTTGGGCGGCAGGGGGCACACAGATACGCAGTATTTT
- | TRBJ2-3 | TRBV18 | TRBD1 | CASSRGTGGTDTQYF | TGTGCCAGCTCAAGAGGGACAGGGGGTACAGATACGCAGTATTTT
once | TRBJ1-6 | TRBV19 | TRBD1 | CASSRTGLSSPLHF | TGTGCCAGTAGCCGGACAGGGTTGAGTTCACCCCTCCACTTT
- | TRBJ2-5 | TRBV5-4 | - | CASSLGGSKQETQYF | TGTGCCAGCAGCTTGGGGGGGAGCAAACAAGAGACCCAGTACTTC
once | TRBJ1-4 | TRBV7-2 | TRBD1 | CASSRDRGATNEKLFF | TGTGCCAGCAGCCGGGACAGGGGGGCAACTAATGAAAAACTGTTTTTT
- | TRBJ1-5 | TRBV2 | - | CASRQDRDQPQHF | TGTGCCAGCCGCCAGGATCGGGATCAGCCCCAGCATTTT
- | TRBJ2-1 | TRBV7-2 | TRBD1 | CASSLIPGQGTEQFF | TGTGCCAGCAGCTTAATTCCGGGACAGGGGACTGAGCAGTTCTTC
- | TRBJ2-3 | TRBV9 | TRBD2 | CASSVLAGGVDTQYF | TGTGCCAGCAGCGTACTAGCGGGGGGCGTGGATACGCAGTATTTT
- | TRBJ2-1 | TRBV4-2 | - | CASSQEFSSYNEQFF | TGTGCCAGCAGCCAAGAATTCAGCTCCTACAATGAGCAGTTCTTC
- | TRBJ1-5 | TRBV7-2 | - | CASSLVASDQPQHF | TGTGCCAGCAGCTTAGTCGCCAGCGATCAGCCCCAGCATTTT
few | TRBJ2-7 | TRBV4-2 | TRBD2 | CASSQAPSGYEQYF | TGTGCCAGCAGCCAAGCCCCTAGCGGCTACGAGCAGTACTTC
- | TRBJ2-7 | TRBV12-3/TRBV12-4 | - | CASSLQGLYEQYF | TGTGCCAGCAGCCTACAGGGTTTGTACGAGCAGTACTTC
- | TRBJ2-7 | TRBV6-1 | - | CASSEMRTTDYEQYF | TGTGCCAGCAGTGAAATGAGGACTACCGACTACGAGCAGTACTTC
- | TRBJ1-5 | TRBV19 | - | CASSMGNQPQHF | TGTGCCAGTAGTATGGGGAATCAGCCCCAGCATTTT
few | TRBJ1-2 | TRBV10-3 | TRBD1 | CAISTSLTGGYGYTF | TGTGCCATCAGTACTTCTCTTACAGGGGGCTACGGCTACACCTTC
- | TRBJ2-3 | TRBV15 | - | CATSRDTPPDGFRTDTQYF | TGTGCCACCAGCAGAGATACCCCCCCCGACGGTTTTCGAACAGATACGCAGTATTTT
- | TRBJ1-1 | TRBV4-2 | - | CASSHPGRSEIEAFF | TGTGCCAGCAGCCATCCGGGGCGATCCGAGATAGAAGCTTTCTTT
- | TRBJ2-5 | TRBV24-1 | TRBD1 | CATSDRTGPETQYF | TGTGCCACCAGTGACCGGACAGGCCCAGAGACCCAGTACTTC
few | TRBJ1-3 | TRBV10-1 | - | CARVRDTHGNTIYF | TGCGCCAGAGTCCGGGACACTCACGGAAACACCATATATTTT
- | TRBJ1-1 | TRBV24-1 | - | CATRGTPNTEAFF | TGTGCCACCAGAGGAACACCAAACACTGAAGCTTTCTTT
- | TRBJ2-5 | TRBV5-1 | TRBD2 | CASSLTSGSGETQYF | TGCGCCAGCAGCTTGACTAGCGGGAGTGGAGAGACCCAGTACTTC
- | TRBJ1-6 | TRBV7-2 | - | CASSRNYNSPLHF | TGTGCCAGCAGCAGGAATTATAATTCACCCCTCCACTTT
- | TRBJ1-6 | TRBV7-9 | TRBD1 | CASSVQGNSPLHF | TGTGCCAGCAGCGTACAGGGGAATTCACCCCTCCACTTT
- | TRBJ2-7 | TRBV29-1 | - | CSVEVGSEQYF | TGCAGCGTTGAAGTGGGGAGCGAGCAGTACTTC
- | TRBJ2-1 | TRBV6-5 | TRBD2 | CASSYYGGGGVNEQFF | TGTGCCAGCAGTTACTACGGCGGGGGAGGGGTCAATGAGCAGTTCTTC
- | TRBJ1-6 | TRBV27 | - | CASSFPPPLHF | TGTGCCAGCAGTTTCCCTCCACCCCTCCACTTT
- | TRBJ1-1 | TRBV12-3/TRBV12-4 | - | CASSLRAGDGAFF | TGTGCCAGCAGTTTAAGGGCGGGGGACGGAGCTTTCTTT
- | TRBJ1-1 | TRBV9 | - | CASSSRDTEAFF | TGTGCCAGCAGCTCCCGGGACACTGAAGCTTTCTTT